Sequencing of this T cell receptor (beta chain) was carried out in a study of T-cell memory formation after mild COVID-19. 5'RACE with constant-segment primers built TCRalpha and TCRbeta cDNA libraries with UMIs. MiXCR was run by TCRdb on the 5' RACE reads, yielding one entry per CDR3 protein. The table includes 400,000 or so distinct CDR3 sequences, around 18% detected once. The CDR3 loop spans 16 amino acids. The germline gives CDR1 ENHRY, CDR2 SYGVKD. Trimming cost V 0 bases and J 8 bases, with 18 bases left between them. V is TRBV10-3 and J is TRBJ2-3; D possibly uses TRBD1 or TRBD2 (6 bases each). Sequenced sample: PBMCs or a T cell subset sorted from them (not recorded which). This sequence originates from an adult woman who had mild COVID-19 (a few samples of this study predate the infection). Cell type and time point are not known. This CDR3 reads CAISESLLGGAGTQYF. The CDR3 DNA reads TGTGCCATCAGTGAGTCCTTATTGGGGGGCGCAGGTACGCAGTATTTT.